This paragraph covers one T cell receptor (beta chain) sequence. Which antigen it targets is not known. The record has no base qualities; no much larger clone is one base away. The data originate from a study of OX40 agonist ivuxolimab in advanced cancers. Looking at the study overall: Ivuxolimab, which targeted the costimulatory receptor OX40 (CD134), was an agonistic, fully human IgG2 monoclonal antibody. Intravenous ivuxolimab was administered to patients every 2 weeks at six dose levels: 0.01, 0.1, 0.3, 1.5, 3 and 10 mg/kg. Among the roughly 54 dose-escalation patients, about 20 had hepatocellular carcinoma, around 15 melanoma, 9 renal cell carcinoma and 9 head and neck cancer. In the dose-escalation cohort, roughly four fifths of patients were male, and the mean age was roughly 60 years, with a range of 23 to 79. Patients were allowed to have had prior anti-PD-1, anti-PD-L1 or anti-CTLA-4 therapy, and about 40% of the dose-escalation patients had been treated with checkpoint inhibitors. Partial responses were achieved by three dose-escalation patients, of whom one had hepatocellular carcinoma and two had cutaneous melanoma. Peripheral TCRbeta sequencing aimed to test whether ivuxolimab altered TCR sequence diversity and caused clonal T-cell expansion. The paper describes the monotherapy dose-escalation part (N ≈ 52 patients) of the phase I trial of ivuxolimab.

The paper's findings and limits, for the study overall: After ivuxolimab, more expanded clones were found on average in CD8+ T cells than in CD4+ T cells. At doses from 0.1 to 3.0 mg/kg, clonal expansion was seen in both CD4+ and CD8+ blood T cells between baseline and week 6. In partial responders in the 0.1-3.0 mg/kg groups, normalized peripheral clonal expansion was found to be among the lowest, especially among CD8+ T cells. Low levels of normalized T-cell clonal expansion were also seen in some nonresponding patients. Which antigens the clonally expanded peripheral T cells were specific for was not determined.

Patients with autoimmune disease history or receiving systemic immunosuppression were excluded from the trial. In every dose cohort, peripheral blood was drawn for TCR sequencing at baseline, cycle 4 day 1, and cycle 7 day 1. Samples came from an open-label, multicenter, first-in-human phase I dose-escalation trial of ivuxolimab. Adults with locally advanced or metastatic melanoma, renal cell carcinoma, hepatocellular carcinoma or head and neck squamous cell carcinoma were enrolled in the trial. Before TCR sequencing, CD4+ T cells and CD8+ T cells were sorted from peripheral blood as separate populations. Trimming takes 5 bases off V and 1 base off J; junction bases not matched to a gene: 4. Measured from the cysteine to the phenylalanine, the CDR3 is 16 residues long. Just the 48-base CDR3 DNA is kept, in frame starting at base 1. CDR1 and CDR2 are drawn from the germline V gene (reference sequence): SEHNR, FQNEAQ.

To sequence the TCRbeta CDR3 region, genomic DNA was isolated from the sorted cells. TCRbeta CDR3 regions were sequenced using the immunoSEQ Assay. The immuneACCESS repertoire file appears here via TCRdb, limited to in-frame rearrangements. These files lack a portion of the clones; in checked studies, under half of the deficit traces to unresolved V genes, and the cause of the others is not known. For this sample the table gives tens of thousands of clones, of which 90% to 95% were detected only once. Around 20% of the sample belongs to the ten largest clones. This TCR was sampled from an adult with an advanced solid tumor such as melanoma, head and neck, liver or kidney cancer. This chain joins TRBV7-9 to TRBJ2-3, and 12 junctional nucleotides match TRBD2. Source: CD4+ or CD8+ T cells sorted from blood, taken in a trial of the OX40 agonist ivuxolimab. The nucleotide sequence reads as follows: TGTGCCAGCAGCGAAAGACTAGCGGGGGGCACAGATACGCAGTATTTT. Its protein reads: CASSERLAGGTDTQYF.